A single T cell receptor beta chain is shown here with its context. Its cognate antigen has yet to be identified. The input lacks base qualities; no much larger clone sits a single base away. The data are from a study of shared clonotypes between healthy human individuals (TCRdb year 2020). Concerning the study at large: A couple of women and a few men aged 18 to 49 years were included in the cohort. To increase sequencing depth and limit assay-specific biases, TCR repertoire library preparation and sequencing were carried out by different laboratories using diverse techniques. To estimate repertoire size and how much clonotypes are shared between individuals, the study performed deep sequencing of blood TCR repertoires from a handful of healthy adults. Per donor, leukapheresis produced somewhere between about 0.9 and 9.5 billion PBMCs. For each donor, CD4 naive and CD4 memory were each given three plates, CD8 naive was given two plates, and CD8 memory was given one plate. Paper-wide results and their limitations: Sharing across a handful of donors was observed for around 5% of naive CD4, 3% to 3.5% of naive CD8, over 2% of memory CD4, and around 0.44% of memory CD8 clonotypes. Estimated clonotype richness was generally larger for naive than for memory subsets. Pairwise subsampling indicated that sequencing depth was expected to affect the degree of clonotype sharing among donors. Sampling was restricted to blood, and TCR repertoires in tissue are likely to differ from TCR repertoires in blood. Because the study included a small number of donors, the genetic and exposure-history diversity represented was limited. Even with the large sequencing depth, rarefaction of the sorted-subset datasets indicated that sequencing was incomplete. Compared with non-shared clonotypes, clonotypes shared by all four sorted-subset donors had higher generation probabilities.

Spanning cysteine to phenylalanine, the CDR3 consists of 15 amino acids. Of all the DNA, just the CDR3 is kept, 45 bases in frame from base 1. Trimming accounts for 10 bases at V and 4 bases at J, while the number of junction bases matched to no gene is 13. CDR1 and CDR2 are drawn from the germline V gene (reference sequence): WNHNN, SYGVQD. TCR CDR3 regions were amplified from genomic DNA by multiplex PCR using the deep immunoSEQ assay. Extracted genomic DNA from each cell subset was distributed evenly across all wells of several immunoSEQ 96-well plates, and each plate was treated as a replicate. Each replicate PCR for sorted subsets received around 210 ng genomic DNA, equal to 30,000 or so T cell genomes. The purified libraries were quantified using a Qubit 3.0 fluorometer, sized with a Bioanalyzer 2100, and then quantified again using the KAPA Library Quantification kit. Every immunoSEQ 96-well plate was sequenced on a dedicated single-read 150-cycle Illumina NextSeq 550 flow cell. The study's processing was this. Because only junctional sequences without quality scores were contained in the immunoSEQ output, filtering matching that applied to full-length reads could not be performed. To assign V/J genes and CDR3, sequences were annotated using PyIR, a Python wrapper for IgBLAST v1.9, with IMGT germline references. Reads were filtered out if the reads had weak V/J assignments (E-value above 1e-6), no CDR3, stop codons, out-of-frame junctions, or ambiguous translated residues. V3J clonotypes were defined as sequences sharing an identical inferred V gene, J gene, and CDR3 amino acid sequence. The percentage overlap between two repertoires was calculated by dividing the number of shared unique clonotypes by the size of the smaller repertoire. Repertoire richness was assessed with RTK rarefaction, the Chao1 estimator, and Recon v2.1 estimates of unobserved clonotypes. For all TCRbeta clonotypes obtained by the gDNA method from a few donors, generation probabilities were computed with OLGA. TCRdb took over this immuneACCESS table, retaining in-frame rearrangements with V and J assigned. Such tables are incomplete; in checked studies, under half of the missing clones stem from an unresolved V gene, and the remainder is unexplained. V, J and clone size are taken as reported in that table, and D and trimming were inferred from the DNA itself. The sample contains roughly 2.1 million clones, under 95% of them found a single time. Of the sample, over 1.5% falls within the top ten clones.

CD8 naive samples were CD45RO-negative cells positively selected for CCR7, giving a CD45RA+CCR7+ population that excluded TemRA cells. The donors were healthy, HIV-negative adults with no recently reported acute infections or vaccinations. Every donor was a Caucasian adult residing in Nashville, Tennessee, USA. Blood was obtained by leukapheresis, after which PBMCs were separated by Ficoll-Histopaque density gradient centrifugation and cryopreserved in liquid nitrogen vapor phase. Analytical flow cytometry was used to check the purity and quantity of each magnetically sorted T cell population. Genomic DNA was isolated from every sorted fraction and measured by UV absorbance on a Nanodrop 2000c.

The rearranged chain carries TRBV10-1 and TRBJ1-2; 9 bases in the middle match TRBD1. The sequence came from a man between 18 and 29 years old in good health. Some clones in this sample may be carry-over from other donors' samples. The sequenced material came from naive CD8+ T cells from PBMCs. According to the study, the label for this sample's cell subset or site signals: CD45RA+CCR7+. The CDR3 corresponds to CATAARDRAFYGYTF. The nucleotide sequence reads as follows: TGCGCCACCGCCGCCCGGGACAGGGCATTCTATGGCTACACCTTC.